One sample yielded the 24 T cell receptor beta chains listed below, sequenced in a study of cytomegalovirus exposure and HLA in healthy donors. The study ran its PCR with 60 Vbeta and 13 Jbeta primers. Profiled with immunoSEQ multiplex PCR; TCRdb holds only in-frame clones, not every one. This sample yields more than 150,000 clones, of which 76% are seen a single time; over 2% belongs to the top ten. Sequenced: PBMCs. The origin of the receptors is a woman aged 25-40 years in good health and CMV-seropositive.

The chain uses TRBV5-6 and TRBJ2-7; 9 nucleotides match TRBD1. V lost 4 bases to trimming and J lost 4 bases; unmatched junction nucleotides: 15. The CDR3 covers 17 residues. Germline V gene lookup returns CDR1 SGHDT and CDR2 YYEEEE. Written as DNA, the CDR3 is TGTGCCAGCAGCACAGACAGGGGGACCACCCCGCTATACGAGCAGTACTTC. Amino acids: CASSTDRGTTPLYEQYF. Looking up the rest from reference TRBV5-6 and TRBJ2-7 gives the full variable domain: DAGVTQSPTHLIKTRGQQVTLRCSPKSGHDTVSWYQQALGQGPQFIFQYYEEEERQRGNFPDRFSGHQFPNYSSELNVNALLLGDSALYLCASSTDRGTTPLYEQYFGPGTRLTVT.

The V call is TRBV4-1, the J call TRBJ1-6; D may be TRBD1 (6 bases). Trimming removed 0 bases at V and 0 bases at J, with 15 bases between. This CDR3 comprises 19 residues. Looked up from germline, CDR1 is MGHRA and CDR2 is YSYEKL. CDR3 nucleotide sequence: TGCGCCAGCAGCCAAGATCGGGACACAGGGAGCTCCTATAATTCACCCCTCCACTTT. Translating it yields CASSQDRDTGSSYNSPLHF.

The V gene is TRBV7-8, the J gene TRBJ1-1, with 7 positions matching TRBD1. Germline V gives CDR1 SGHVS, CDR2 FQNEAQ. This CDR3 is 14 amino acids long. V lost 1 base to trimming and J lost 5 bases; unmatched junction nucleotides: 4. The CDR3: CASSLGDSPTEAFF. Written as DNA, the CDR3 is TGTGCCAGCAGCTTAGGGGACAGTCCAACTGAAGCTTTCTTT.

The CDR3 spells CASSLGQFYEQYF. The CDR3 bases are TGTGCCAGCAGCTTAGGGCAATTTTACGAGCAGTACTTC. The chain has TRBV7-2 and TRBJ2-7; no clear D. The V gene's germline CDR1 is SGHTA and CDR2 FQGNSA. The V and J ends lost 1 base and 4 bases respectively, with 8 bases between them. This CDR3 spans 13 amino acids.

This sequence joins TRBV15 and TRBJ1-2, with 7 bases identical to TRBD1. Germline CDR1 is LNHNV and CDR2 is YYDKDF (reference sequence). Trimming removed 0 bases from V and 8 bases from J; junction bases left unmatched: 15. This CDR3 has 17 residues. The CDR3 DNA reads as TGTGCCACCAGCAGAGATCCCCAATCGACAGGGCTGGGCGGCTACACCTTC. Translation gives CATSRDPQSTGLGGYTF. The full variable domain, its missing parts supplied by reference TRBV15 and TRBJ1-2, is DAMVIQNPRYQVTQFGKPVTLSCSQTLNHNVMYWYQQKSSQAPKLLFHYYDKDFNNEADTPDNFQSRRPNTSFCFLDIRSPGLGDTAMYLCATSRDPQSTGLGGYTFGSGTRLTVV.

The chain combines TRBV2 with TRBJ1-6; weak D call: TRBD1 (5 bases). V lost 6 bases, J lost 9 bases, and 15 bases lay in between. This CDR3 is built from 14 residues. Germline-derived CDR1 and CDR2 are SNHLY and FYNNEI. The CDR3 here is CASRRQYLSSPLHF. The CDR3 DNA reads TGTGCCAGCAGACGACAGTACCTTAGTTCACCCCTCCACTTT.

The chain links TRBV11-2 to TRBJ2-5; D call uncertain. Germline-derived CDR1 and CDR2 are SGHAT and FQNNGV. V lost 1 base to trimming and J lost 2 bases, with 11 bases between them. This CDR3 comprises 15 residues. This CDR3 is CASSLASRPQETQYF. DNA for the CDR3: TGTGCCAGCAGCTTAGCATCGAGGCCGCAAGAGACCCAGTACTTC.

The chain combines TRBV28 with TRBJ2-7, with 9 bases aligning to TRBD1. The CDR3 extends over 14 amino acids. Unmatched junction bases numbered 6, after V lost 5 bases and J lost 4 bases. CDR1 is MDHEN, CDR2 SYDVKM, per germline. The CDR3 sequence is CASSRDRALYEQYF. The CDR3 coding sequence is TGTGCCAGCAGTCGGGACAGGGCCTTATACGAGCAGTACTTC.

This chain's CDR3 is CASSFPPPGGGNQPQHF. DNA of the CDR3: TGTGCCAGCAGTTTCCCGCCTCCGGGTGGAGGCAATCAGCCCCAGCATTTT. V usage is TRBV28 and J usage is TRBJ1-5; D is unresolved. The CDR3 extends over 17 amino acids. Germline lookup yields CDR1 MDHEN and CDR2 SYDVKM. V was clipped by 3 bases and J by 2 bases, with 17 bases between them.

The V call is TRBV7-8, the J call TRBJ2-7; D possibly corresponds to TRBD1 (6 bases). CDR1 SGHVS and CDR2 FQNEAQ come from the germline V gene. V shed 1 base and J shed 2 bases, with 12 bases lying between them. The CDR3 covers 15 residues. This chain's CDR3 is CASSLVRDITYEQYF. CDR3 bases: TGTGCCAGCAGCTTAGTAAGGGACATCACCTACGAGCAGTACTTC.

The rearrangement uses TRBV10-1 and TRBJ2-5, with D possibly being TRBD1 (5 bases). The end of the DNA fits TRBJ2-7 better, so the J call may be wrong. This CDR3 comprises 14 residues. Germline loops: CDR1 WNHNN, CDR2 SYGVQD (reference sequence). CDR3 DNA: TGCGCCAGCAGTAGTGACAGAGATACCTACGAGCAGTACTTC. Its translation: CASSSDRDTYEQYF.

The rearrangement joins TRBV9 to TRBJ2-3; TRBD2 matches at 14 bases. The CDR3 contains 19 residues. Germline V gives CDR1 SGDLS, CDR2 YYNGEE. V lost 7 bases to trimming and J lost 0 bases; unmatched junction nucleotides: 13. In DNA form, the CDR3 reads TGTGCCAGCGGGAGAACCGGACTAGCGGGGGGACTTAGCACAGATACGCAGTATTTT. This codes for CASGRTGLAGGLSTDTQYF.

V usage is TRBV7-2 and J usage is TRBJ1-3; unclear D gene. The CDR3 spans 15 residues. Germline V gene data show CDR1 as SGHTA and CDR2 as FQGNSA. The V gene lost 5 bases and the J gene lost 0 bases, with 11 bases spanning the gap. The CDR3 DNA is TGTGCCAGCAGCCTCAGGTCAAGCTCTGGAAACACCATATATTTT. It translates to CASSLRSSSGNTIYF.

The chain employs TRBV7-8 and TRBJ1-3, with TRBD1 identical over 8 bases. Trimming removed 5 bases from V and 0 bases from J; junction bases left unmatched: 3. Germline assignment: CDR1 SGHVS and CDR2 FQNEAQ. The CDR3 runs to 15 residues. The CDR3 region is CASSLRGPSGNTIYF. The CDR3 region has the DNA TGTGCCAGCAGCCTCAGGGGGCCCTCTGGAAACACCATATATTTT.

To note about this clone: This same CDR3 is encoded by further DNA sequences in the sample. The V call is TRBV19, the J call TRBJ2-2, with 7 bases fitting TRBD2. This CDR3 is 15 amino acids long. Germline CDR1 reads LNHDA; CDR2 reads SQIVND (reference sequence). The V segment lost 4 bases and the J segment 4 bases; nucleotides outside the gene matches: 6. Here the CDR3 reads CASSTRTSPTGELFF. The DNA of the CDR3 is TGTGCCAGTAGTACCCGGACTAGTCCCACCGGGGAGCTGTTTTTT.

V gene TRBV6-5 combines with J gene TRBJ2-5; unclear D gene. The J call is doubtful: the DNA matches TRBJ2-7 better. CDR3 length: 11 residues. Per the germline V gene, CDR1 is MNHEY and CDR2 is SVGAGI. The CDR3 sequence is CASSRAYEQYF. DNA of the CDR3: TGTGCCAGCAGTAGAGCCTACGAGCAGTACTTC.

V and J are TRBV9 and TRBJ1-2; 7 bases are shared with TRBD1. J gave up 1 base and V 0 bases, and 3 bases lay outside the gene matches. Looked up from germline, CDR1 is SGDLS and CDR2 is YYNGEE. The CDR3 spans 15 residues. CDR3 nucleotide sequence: TGTGCCAGCAGCGTAGAGGGGGCCCTTAACTATGGCTACACCTTC. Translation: CASSVEGALNYGYTF.

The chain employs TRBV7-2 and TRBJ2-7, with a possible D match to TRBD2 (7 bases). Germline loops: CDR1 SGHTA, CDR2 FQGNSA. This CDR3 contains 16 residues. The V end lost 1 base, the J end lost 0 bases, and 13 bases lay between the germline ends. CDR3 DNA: TGTGCCAGCAGCTTAGTGGGCGGGGGCCGCTCCTACGAGCAGTACTTC. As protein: CASSLVGGGRSYEQYF.

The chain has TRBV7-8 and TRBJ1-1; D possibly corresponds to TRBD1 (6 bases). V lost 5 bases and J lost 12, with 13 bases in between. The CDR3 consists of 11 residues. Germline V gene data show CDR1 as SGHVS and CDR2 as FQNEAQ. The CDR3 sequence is CASSPDRFPFF. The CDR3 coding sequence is TGTGCCAGCAGCCCAGACAGGTTTCCTTTCTTT.

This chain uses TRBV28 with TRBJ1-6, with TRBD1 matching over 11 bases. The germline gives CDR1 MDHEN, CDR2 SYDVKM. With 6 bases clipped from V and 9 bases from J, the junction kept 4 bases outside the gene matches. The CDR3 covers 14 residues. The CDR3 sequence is CASSPGQGVSPLHF. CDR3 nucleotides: TGTGCCAGCAGCCCGGGACAGGGGGTTTCACCCCTCCACTTT.

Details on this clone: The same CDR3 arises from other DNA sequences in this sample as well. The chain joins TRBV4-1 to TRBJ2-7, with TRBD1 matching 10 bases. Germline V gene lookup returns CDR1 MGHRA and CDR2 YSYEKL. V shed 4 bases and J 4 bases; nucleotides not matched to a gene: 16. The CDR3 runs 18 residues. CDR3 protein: CASSPGRLRDRGTYEQYF. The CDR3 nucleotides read TGCGCCAGCAGCCCGGGCCGTCTACGGGACAGGGGAACTTACGAGCAGTACTTC.

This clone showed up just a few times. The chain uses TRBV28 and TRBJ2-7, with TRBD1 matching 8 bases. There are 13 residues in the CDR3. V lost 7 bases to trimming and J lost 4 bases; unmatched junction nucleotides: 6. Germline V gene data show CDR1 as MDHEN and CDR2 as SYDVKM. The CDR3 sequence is CASIGQGEYEQYF. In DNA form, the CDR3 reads TGTGCCAGCATTGGACAGGGAGAATACGAGCAGTACTTC.

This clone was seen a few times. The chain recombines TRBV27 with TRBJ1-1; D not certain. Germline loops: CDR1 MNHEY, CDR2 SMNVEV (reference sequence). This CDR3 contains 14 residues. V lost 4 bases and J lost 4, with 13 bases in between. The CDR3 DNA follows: TGTGCCAGCAGTTCTTGGGGAGAGAGCACTGAAGCTTTCTTT. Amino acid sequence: CASSSWGESTEAFF.

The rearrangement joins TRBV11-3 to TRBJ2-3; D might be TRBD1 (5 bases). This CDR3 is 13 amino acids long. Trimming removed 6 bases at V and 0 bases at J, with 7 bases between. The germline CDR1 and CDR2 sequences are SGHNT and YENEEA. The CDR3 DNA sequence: TGTGCCAGCAGTCGGACAAGCACAGATACGCAGTATTTT. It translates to CASSRTSTDTQYF.